The 27 T cell receptor beta chains below were found in one sample sequenced in a study of cytomegalovirus exposure and HLA in healthy donors. The PCR employed 60 Vbeta primers together with 13 Jbeta primers. Sequencing used immunoSEQ multiplex PCR; TCRdb keeps in-frame clones, though not all of them. Of roughly 100,000 clones listed, 70% to 85% were seen once; the top ten hold around 3.4%. Material: PBMCs. Source of these receptors: a man in his fifties or sixties in good health and CMV-seronegative.

This rearrangement joins TRBV6-6 to TRBJ1-5, with 7 positions matching TRBD1. This CDR3 region has 15 residues. Germline CDR1 reads MNHNY; CDR2 reads SVGAGI (reference sequence). Unmatched junction bases numbered 6, after V lost 6 bases and J lost 1 base. DNA for the CDR3: TGTGCCAGCAGCCGGGACAGTCTCAGCAATCAGCCCCAGCATTTT. Translated: CASSRDSLSNQPQHF.

This chain uses TRBV7-6 with TRBJ1-1, with D possibly matching TRBD1 (5 bases). CDR3 length: 14 residues. Per germline, CDR1 SGHVS and CDR2 FNYEAQ. The V end lost 2 bases, the J end lost 7 bases, and 14 bases lay between the germline ends. The CDR3 coding sequence is TGTGCCAGCAGCTTAAATTTGGGGCAGGGTGAAGCTTTCTTT. Its translation: CASSLNLGQGEAFF.

In DNA, the CDR3 is TGTGCCAGCAGTGAACAATCTAGCAATCAGCCCCAGCATTTT. Translated, it gives CASSEQSSNQPQHF. The rearrangement links TRBV6-1 to TRBJ1-5, with unresolved D. Germline V gene data show CDR1 as MNHNS and CDR2 as SASEGT. V was shortened by 2 bases and J by 0 bases, with 5 bases between the two germline ends. The CDR3 sequence is 14 residues long.

The table lists this clone with a few counts. The CDR3: CASSSGLAGGGTQYF. DNA for the CDR3: TGTGCCAGCAGCAGTGGACTAGCGGGGGGAGGGACCCAGTACTTC. V usage is TRBV7-2 and J usage is TRBJ2-5; the match to TRBD2 covers 14 bases. V lost 5 bases and J lost 7; bases outside the gene matches: 6. Germline V gives CDR1 SGHTA, CDR2 FQGNSA. The CDR3 contains 15 residues.

This chain joins TRBV6-5 and TRBJ1-6; weak D call: TRBD1 (6 bases). Germline lookup yields CDR1 MNHEY and CDR2 SVGAGI. The CDR3 is 13 amino acids. Trimming left V 6 bases short and J 7 bases short, with 10 bases between. The CDR3, as DNA: TGTGCCAGCAGACGGACAGACAATTCACCCCTCCACTTT. It encodes CASRRTDNSPLHF.

This clone was recorded once. V is TRBV4-3 and J is TRBJ1-2; D call uncertain. CDR1 is LGHNA, CDR2 YSLEER, per germline. This CDR3 has 12 residues. Trimming stripped 1 base from V and 8 bases from J, with 8 bases between. The CDR3 DNA reads as TGCGCCAGCAGCCAAGGGTCACGGGGCTACACCTTC. Amino acids: CASSQGSRGYTF.

The genes are TRBV25-1 and TRBJ2-2; tentative D call: TRBD1 (6 bases). The V end lost 6 bases, the J end lost 4 bases, and 15 bases lay between the germline ends. Per the germline V gene, CDR1 is MGHDK and CDR2 is SYGVNS. The CDR3 runs to 15 residues. As DNA, the CDR3 is TGTGCCAGCAGAAAGGAGCAGGGGATCACCGGGGAGCTGTTTTTT. Protein sequence: CASRKEQGITGELFF. Full variable domain (outside the CDR3, taken from reference TRBV25-1 and TRBJ2-2): EADIYQTPRYLVIGTGKKITLECSQTMGHDKMYWYQQDPGMELHLIHYSYGVNSTEKGDLSSESTVSRIRTEHFPLTLESARPSHTSQYLCASRKEQGITGELFFGEGSRLTVL.

The chain has TRBV28 and TRBJ1-6, with D uncertain. Per germline, CDR1 MDHEN and CDR2 SYDVKM. The CDR3 sequence is 14 residues long. V was pared by 2 bases and J by 6 bases, with 8 bases between. This CDR3 reads CASSLGTVNSPLHF. The DNA of the CDR3 is TGTGCCAGCAGTTTAGGTACAGTTAATTCACCCCTCCACTTT.

The J gene is TRBJ2-2, the V gene TRBV4-3, with TRBD1 matching over 10 bases. This CDR3 spans 16 amino acids. Trimming took 3 bases from V and 8 from J; bases not matched to a gene: 9. Germline V CDR1 and CDR2: LGHNA, YSLEER. This CDR3 reads CASSQAGTGEFGELFF. The CDR3 DNA is TGCGCCAGCAGCCAGGCCGGGACAGGGGAGTTTGGGGAGCTGTTTTTT.

This clone was detected a few times. J is TRBJ2-7 and V is TRBV6-6; 13 bases map to TRBD2. The V gene's germline CDR1 is MNHNY and CDR2 SVGAGI (reference sequence). The CDR3 is 16 residues long. V dropped 5 bases and J dropped 1; count of bases not matched to a gene: 5. CDR3 nucleotide sequence: TGTGCCAGCAGTAGGACTAGCGGGGGTTCGTCCTACGAGCAGTACGTC. Its translation: CASSRTSGGSSYEQYV.

The V and J genes are TRBV4-3 and TRBJ2-5; D is uncertain. Germline assignment: CDR1 LGHNA and CDR2 YSLEER. Trimming pared 0 bases from V and 5 bases from J, leaving 7 bases between. The CDR3 has 13 residues. CDR3 amino acids: CASSQEGWETQYF. The CDR3 DNA sequence: TGCGCCAGCAGCCAAGAGGGCTGGGAGACCCAGTACTTC.

This chain uses TRBV7-8 with TRBJ1-2; 7 bases are a match to TRBD1. V trimming: 5 bases; J trimming: 5 bases; junction bases outside the gene matches: 11. The V gene's germline CDR1 is SGHVS and CDR2 FQNEAQ. The CDR3 length is 15 residues. CDR3 sequence (DNA): TGTGCCAGCAGCCTAAGGACAGGAGAGGGTTATGGCTACACCTTC. As protein: CASSLRTGEGYGYTF. Full variable domain (remainder filled in from reference TRBV7-8 and TRBJ1-2): GAGVSQSPRYKVAKRGQDVALRCDPISGHVSLFWYQQALGQGPEFLTYFQNEAQLDKSGLPSDRFFAERPEGSVSTLKIQRTQQEDSAVYLCASSLRTGEGYGYTFGSGTRLTVV.

Remarks on this clone: The junction departs from the called germline gene at one end, perhaps through a read error. Other nucleotide sequences from this sample produce the same CDR3. The J gene is TRBJ2-1, the V gene TRBV4-3; the match to TRBD2 covers 11 bases. Germline V gives CDR1 LGHNA, CDR2 YSLEER. CDR3 size: 17 residues. The CDR3 DNA reads as TGCGCTAGCAGCCAAGATACGGGGACTAGCGGCTACAATGAGCAGTTCTTC. It encodes CASSQDTGTSGYNEQFF.

This chain links TRBV6-6 with TRBJ1-3; D uncertain. CDR1 is MNHNY and CDR2 is SVGAGI in the germline V gene (reference sequence). V was trimmed by 0 bases and J by 0 bases, leaving 9 bases between them. The CDR3 has 16 amino acids. The DNA of the CDR3 is TGTGCCAGCAGTTACTCGACACCAAGCTCTGGAAACACCATATATTTT. Residues: CASSYSTPSSGNTIYF.

This clone was seen a handful of times. A read error may produce the germline difference seen at one junction end. The rearrangement links TRBV7-2 to TRBJ1-6, with D unclear. The CDR3 runs 14 residues. Germline loops: CDR1 SGHTA, CDR2 FQGNSA. The CDR3 DNA reads as TGTGCCAGCAGCTTAGGTCGCTATAGTTCACCCCTCCACTTT. It codes for CASSLGRYSSPLHF. Full variable domain (missing parts from reference TRBV7-2 and TRBJ1-6): GAGVSQSPSNKVTEKGKDVELRCDPISGHTALYWYRQSLGQGLEFLIYFQGNSAPDKSGLPSDRFSAERTGGSVSTLTIQRTQQEDSAVYLCASSLGRYSSPLHFGNGTRLTVT.

The rearrangement links TRBV2 to TRBJ2-4; D might be TRBD2 (5 bases). Trimming took 5 bases from V and 0 from J, leaving 11 bases between them. Germline assignment: CDR1 SNHLY and CDR2 FYNNEI. This CDR3 comprises 15 residues. This CDR3 is CASSRDSIAKNIQYF. Written as DNA, the CDR3 is TGTGCCAGCAGTCGGGATTCGATAGCCAAAAACATTCAGTACTTC.

V and J are TRBV2 and TRBJ2-7; 7 bases are shared with TRBD2. Trimming cost V 7 bases and J 4 bases; bases outside gene matches: 7. CDR1 is SNHLY, CDR2 FYNNEI, per germline. The CDR3 runs 13 residues. CDR3 residues: CASNRDYKYEQYF. The CDR3 DNA is TGTGCCAGCAATCGGGACTACAAATACGAGCAGTACTTC.

This rearrangement joins TRBV7-3 to TRBJ1-5; D not resolved. The germline V and J ends were trimmed by 5 bases and 6 bases, with 11 bases remaining between them. There are 13 residues in the CDR3. Germline lookup yields CDR1 SGHTA and CDR2 FQGTGA. CDR3 coding DNA: TGTGCCAGCAGCGAAAGCTATGGTCAGCCCCAGCATTTT. Translation gives CASSESYGQPQHF.

J is TRBJ1-2 and V is TRBV6-5; 7 bases line up with TRBD1. The CDR3 spans 15 residues. V shed 2 bases, J shed 2 bases, and the junction held 5 bases outside the gene matches. CDR1 MNHEY and CDR2 SVGAGI come from the germline V gene. Here the CDR3 DNA reads TGTGCCAGCAGTTACGTCCAGGGGGGAAACTATGGCTACACCTTC. Its protein product is CASSYVQGGNYGYTF.

This chain's CDR3 is CASSLVGPQGLEQYF. CDR3 coding DNA: TGCGCCAGCAGCTTGGTGGGACCCCAGGGGCTGGAGCAGTACTTC. The chain carries TRBV5-1 and TRBJ2-7; possible D gene TRBD1, 6 bases. Germline V lookup: CDR1 SGHRS, CDR2 YFSETQ. Deletions cut 0 bases from V and 7 bases from J, with 17 bases between. This CDR3 has 15 amino acids.

This chain links TRBV6-5 with TRBJ2-5, with D unresolved. V shed 0 bases and J shed 5 bases, with 13 bases lying between them. CDR1 and CDR2 (germline): MNHEY, SVGAGI. The CDR3 runs 15 residues. CDR3 residues: CASSYSKVHGETQYF. CDR3 bases: TGTGCCAGCAGTTACTCGAAGGTCCACGGGGAGACCCAGTACTTC.

The rearrangement uses TRBV10-3 and TRBJ2-1; maybe TRBD2 (5 bases). Germline CDR1 reads ENHRY; CDR2 reads SYGVKD. V lost 2 bases, J lost 1 base, and 9 bases lay in between. The CDR3 length is 15 residues. CDR3 loop: CAISETRGSYNEQFF. In DNA form, the CDR3 reads TGTGCCATCAGTGAGACCCGGGGATCCTACAATGAGCAGTTCTTC.

The V gene is TRBV6-5, the J gene TRBJ1-2; D might be TRBD1 (5 bases). V was trimmed by 0 bases and J by 8 bases, leaving 10 bases between them. The CDR3 covers 13 residues. CDR1 is MNHEY, CDR2 SVGAGI, per germline. The CDR3 DNA reads as TGTGCCAGCAGTTACTCGGGGGAGGGAGGCTACACCTTC. It translates to CASSYSGEGGYTF.

The gene calls are TRBV7-2 and TRBJ2-1, with 8 positions matching TRBD1. Per germline, CDR1 SGHTA and CDR2 FQGNSA. This CDR3 has 15 amino acids. The trim removed 5 bases at V and 6 bases at J, leaving 9 bases unmatched. The CDR3, as DNA: TGTGCCAGCAGCCCACAGGGGGTTCGGGGCAATGAGCAGTTCTTC. It codes for CASSPQGVRGNEQFF.

This clone was recorded a few times. This chain uses TRBV6-6 with TRBJ1-2; TRBD1 matches 10 bases. The CDR3 totals 14 residues. Germline V gene sequence: CDR1 MNHNY, CDR2 SVGAGI (reference sequence). The V segment lost 4 bases and the J segment 8 bases; nucleotides outside the gene matches: 7. The DNA for the CDR3 is TGTGCCAGCAGTTCGACAGGGGGCGAACGAGGCTACACCTTC. This translates into CASSSTGGERGYTF.

This chain joins TRBV9 and TRBJ1-2, with 10 bases identical to TRBD1. The V and J ends lost 0 bases and 5 bases, in that order; junction bases with no gene match: 13. Per germline, CDR1 SGDLS and CDR2 YYNGEE. There are 18 residues in the CDR3. In DNA form, the CDR3 reads TGTGCCAGCAGCGTAGGGAGGGCGGCCGGGACAGGGGATTATGGCTACACCTTC. Translating it yields CASSVGRAAGTGDYGYTF.

The sample holds one count of this clone. The gene calls are TRBV7-3 and TRBJ2-3; a possible D gene is TRBD2 (6 bases). CDR1 is SGHTA, CDR2 FQGTGA, per germline. V was shortened by 3 bases and J by 1 base, with 8 bases between the two germline ends. The CDR3 extends over 14 amino acids. CDR3 DNA: TGTGCCAGCAGCTTGGTAGCGGGCACAGATACGCAGTATTTT. Translated, it gives CASSLVAGTDTQYF.